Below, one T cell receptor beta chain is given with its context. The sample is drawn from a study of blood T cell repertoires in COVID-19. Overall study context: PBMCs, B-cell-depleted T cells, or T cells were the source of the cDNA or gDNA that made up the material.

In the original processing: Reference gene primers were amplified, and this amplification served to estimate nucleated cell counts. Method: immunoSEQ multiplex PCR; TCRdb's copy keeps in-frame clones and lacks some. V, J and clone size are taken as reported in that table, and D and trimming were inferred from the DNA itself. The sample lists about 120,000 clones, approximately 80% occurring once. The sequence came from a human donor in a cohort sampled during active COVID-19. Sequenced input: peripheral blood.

In DNA, the CDR3 is TGTGCCAGCAGCTTGGGAGACAGGGTGAAGGGCTACACCTTC. It yields the protein CASSLGDRVKGYTF. J is TRBJ1-2 and V is TRBV5-4; 7 nucleotides line up with TRBD1. There are 14 residues in the CDR3. The germline CDR1 and CDR2 sequences are SGHNT and YYREEE (reference sequence). With V trimmed by 0 bases and J by 8 bases, 7 bases remained unmatched.